The 4 T cell receptor beta chains listed next were all sequenced from one sample in a study of PD-1 blockade in classical Hodgkin lymphoma. Specified time point: newly diagnosed, previously untreated cHL patient sample. Profiling relied on immunoSEQ multiplex PCR, and the TCRdb table lists in-frame clones only, not all of them. Of 70,000 or so clones listed, over 90% were seen once; the top ten hold approximately 2.5%. Sequencing was performed on peripheral blood mononuclear cells (PBMCs). These TCRs come from a human donor with classical Hodgkin lymphoma.

The rearrangement uses TRBV21-1 and TRBJ1-1. TRBV21-1 is given as a pseudogene. There are 18 residues in the CDR3. The CDR3 region is CASSKAGAAEGPNTEAFF. The CDR3 bases are TGTGCCAGCAGCAAAGCCGGTGCGGCGGAGGGCCCAAACACTGAAGCTTTCTTT.

CDR3 protein: CASSTERGPNYGYTF. CDR3 sequence (DNA): TGTGCCAGCAGCACAGAGAGGGGGCCTAACTATGGCTACACCTTC. This chain links TRBV2 with TRBJ1-2; TRBD1 matches 7 bases. Germline V gene data show CDR1 as SNHLY and CDR2 as FYNNEI. V was pared by 6 bases and J by 0 bases, with 7 bases of the junction left unmatched. The CDR3 is made up of 15 amino acids.

The J gene is TRBJ2-7, the V gene TRBV19, with a tentative D call TRBD1 (6 bases). Trimming took off 6 bases at V and 2 bases at J, with 14 bases between the two ends. From germline, CDR1 is LNHDA and CDR2 SQIVND (reference sequence). This CDR3 is 14 amino acids long. In DNA, the CDR3 is TGTGCCAGTAGCCTGACAGGAGCCACCTACGAGCAGTACTTC. Translation: CASSLTGATYEQYF.

The chain joins TRBV5-1 to TRBJ2-1; 9 positions match TRBD1. There are 14 residues in the CDR3. Per the germline V gene, CDR1 is SGHRS and CDR2 is YFSETQ. V dropped 2 bases and J dropped 4; count of bases not matched to a gene: 1. The DNA of the CDR3 is TGCGCCAGCAGCTTACAGGGGGCGTACAATGAGCAGTTCTTC. Its protein is CASSLQGAYNEQFF.